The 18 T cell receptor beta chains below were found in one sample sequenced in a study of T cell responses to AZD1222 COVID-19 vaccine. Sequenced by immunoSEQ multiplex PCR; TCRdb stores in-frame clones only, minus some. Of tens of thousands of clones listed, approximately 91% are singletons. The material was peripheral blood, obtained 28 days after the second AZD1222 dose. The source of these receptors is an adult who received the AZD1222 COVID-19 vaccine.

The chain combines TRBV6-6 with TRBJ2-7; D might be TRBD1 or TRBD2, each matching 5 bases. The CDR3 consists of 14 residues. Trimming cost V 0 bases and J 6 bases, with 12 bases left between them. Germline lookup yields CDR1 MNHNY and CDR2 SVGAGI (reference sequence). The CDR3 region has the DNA TGTGCCAGCAGTTACTCCGGGACCCTACCCGAGCAGTACTTC. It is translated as CASSYSGTLPEQYF.

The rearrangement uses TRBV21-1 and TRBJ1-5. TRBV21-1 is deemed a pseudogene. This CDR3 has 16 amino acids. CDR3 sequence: CASILTRDGSNQPQHF. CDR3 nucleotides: TGTGCCAGCATTTTGACCCGGGACGGAAGCAATCAGCCCCAGCATTTT.

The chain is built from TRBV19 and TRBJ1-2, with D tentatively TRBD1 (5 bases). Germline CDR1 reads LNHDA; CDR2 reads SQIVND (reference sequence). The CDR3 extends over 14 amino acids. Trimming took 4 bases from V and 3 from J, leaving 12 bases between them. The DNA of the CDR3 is TGTGCCAGTAGTAATTGGGCGACAGACTATGGCTACACCTTC. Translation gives CASSNWATDYGYTF. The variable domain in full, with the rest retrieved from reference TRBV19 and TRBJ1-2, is DGGITQSPKYLFRKEGQNVTLSCEQNLNHDAMYWYRQDPGQGLRLIYYSQIVNDFQKGDIAEGYSVSREKKESFPLTVTSAQKNPTAFYLCASSNWATDYGYTFGSGTRLTVV.

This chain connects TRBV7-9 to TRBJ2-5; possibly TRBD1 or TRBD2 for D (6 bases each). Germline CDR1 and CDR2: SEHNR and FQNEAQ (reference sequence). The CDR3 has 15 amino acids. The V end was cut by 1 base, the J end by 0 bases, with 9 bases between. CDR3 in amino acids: CASSLGRGNQETQYF. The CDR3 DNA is TGTGCCAGCAGCTTAGGGAGGGGGAACCAAGAGACCCAGTACTTC.

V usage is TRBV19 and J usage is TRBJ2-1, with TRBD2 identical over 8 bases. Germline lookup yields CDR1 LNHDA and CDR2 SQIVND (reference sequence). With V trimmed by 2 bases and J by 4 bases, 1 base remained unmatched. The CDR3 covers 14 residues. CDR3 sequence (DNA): TGTGCCAGTAGTATACAGCGGGGGTACAATGAGCAGTTCTTC. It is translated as CASSIQRGYNEQFF.

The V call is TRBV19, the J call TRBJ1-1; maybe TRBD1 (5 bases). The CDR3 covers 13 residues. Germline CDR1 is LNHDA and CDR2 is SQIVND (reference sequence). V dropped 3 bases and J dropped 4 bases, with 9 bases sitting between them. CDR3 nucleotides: TGTGCCAGTAGTATCCAGGGTGCCACTGAAGCTTTCTTT. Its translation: CASSIQGATEAFF.

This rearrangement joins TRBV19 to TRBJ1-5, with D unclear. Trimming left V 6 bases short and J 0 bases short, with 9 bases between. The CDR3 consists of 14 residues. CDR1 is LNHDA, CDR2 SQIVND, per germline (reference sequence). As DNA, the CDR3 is TGTGCCAGTAGCGGAGGCAGTAGCAATCAGCCCCAGCATTTT. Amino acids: CASSGGSSNQPQHF.

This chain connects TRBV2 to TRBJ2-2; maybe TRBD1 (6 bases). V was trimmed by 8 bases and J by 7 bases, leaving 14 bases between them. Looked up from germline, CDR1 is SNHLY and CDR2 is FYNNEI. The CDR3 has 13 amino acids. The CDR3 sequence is CASLAGVVGELFF. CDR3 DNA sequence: TGTGCCAGCCTCGCAGGGGTGGTCGGGGAGCTGTTTTTT.

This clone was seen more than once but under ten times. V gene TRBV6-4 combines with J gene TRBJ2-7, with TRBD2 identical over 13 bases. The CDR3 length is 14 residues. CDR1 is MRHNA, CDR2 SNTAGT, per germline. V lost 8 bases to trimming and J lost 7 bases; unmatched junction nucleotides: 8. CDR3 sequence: CASLLAGGLKEQYF. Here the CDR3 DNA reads TGTGCCAGCCTACTAGCGGGGGGGCTCAAGGAGCAGTACTTC.

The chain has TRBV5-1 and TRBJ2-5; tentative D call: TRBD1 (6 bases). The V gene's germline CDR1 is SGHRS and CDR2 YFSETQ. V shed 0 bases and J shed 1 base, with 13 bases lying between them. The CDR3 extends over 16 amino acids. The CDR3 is CASSLAGAPPQETQYF. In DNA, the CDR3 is TGCGCCAGCAGCTTGGCAGGGGCCCCTCCCCAAGAGACCCAGTACTTC.

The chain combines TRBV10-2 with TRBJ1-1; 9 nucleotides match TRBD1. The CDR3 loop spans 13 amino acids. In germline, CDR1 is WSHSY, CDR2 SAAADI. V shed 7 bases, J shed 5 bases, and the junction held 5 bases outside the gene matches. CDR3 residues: CASTQGAGTEAFF. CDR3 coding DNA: TGCGCCAGCACACAGGGGGCTGGAACTGAAGCTTTCTTT.

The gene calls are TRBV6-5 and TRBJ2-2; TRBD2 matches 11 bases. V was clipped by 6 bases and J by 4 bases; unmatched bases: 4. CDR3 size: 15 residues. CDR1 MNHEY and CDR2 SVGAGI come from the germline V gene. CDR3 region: CASSPTSGATGELFF. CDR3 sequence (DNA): TGTGCCAGCAGCCCGACTAGCGGGGCCACCGGGGAGCTGTTTTTT.

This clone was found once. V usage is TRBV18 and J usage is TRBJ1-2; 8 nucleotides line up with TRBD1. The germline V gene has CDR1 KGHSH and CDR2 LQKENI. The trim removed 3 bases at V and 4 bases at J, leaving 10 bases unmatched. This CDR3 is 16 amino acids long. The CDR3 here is CASSPGQGANGYGYTF. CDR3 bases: TGTGCCAGCTCACCGGGGCAGGGGGCGAACGGCTATGGCTACACCTTC.

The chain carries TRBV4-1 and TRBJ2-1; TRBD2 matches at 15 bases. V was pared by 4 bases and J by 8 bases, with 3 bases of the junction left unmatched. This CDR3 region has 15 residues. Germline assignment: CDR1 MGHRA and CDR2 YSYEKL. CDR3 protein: CASSPGLAGGDEQFF. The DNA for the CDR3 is TGCGCCAGCAGCCCCGGACTAGCGGGGGGGGATGAGCAGTTCTTC.

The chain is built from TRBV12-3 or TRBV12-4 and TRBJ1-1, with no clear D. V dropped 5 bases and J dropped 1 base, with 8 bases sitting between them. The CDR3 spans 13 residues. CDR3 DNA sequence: TGTGCCAGCAGTCCCCAGGCGAACACTGAAGCTTTCTTT. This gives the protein CASSPQANTEAFF.

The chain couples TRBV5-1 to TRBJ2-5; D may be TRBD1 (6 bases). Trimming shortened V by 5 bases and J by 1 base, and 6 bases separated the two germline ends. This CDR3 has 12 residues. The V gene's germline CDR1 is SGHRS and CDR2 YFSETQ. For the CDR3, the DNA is TGCGCCAGCAGGGACAGCCAAGAGACCCAGTACTTC. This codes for CASRDSQETQYF.

The CDR3 DNA reads TGTGCCAGCAGCCTGCCGAGCGGGGGCAAAAACATTCAGTACTTC. Translating it yields CASSLPSGGKNIQYF. The V and J genes are TRBV7-8 and TRBJ2-4; 8 bases line up with TRBD2. Trimming cost V 5 bases and J 3 bases; bases outside gene matches: 6. Germline V gene sequence: CDR1 SGHVS, CDR2 FQNEAQ. There are 15 residues in the CDR3.

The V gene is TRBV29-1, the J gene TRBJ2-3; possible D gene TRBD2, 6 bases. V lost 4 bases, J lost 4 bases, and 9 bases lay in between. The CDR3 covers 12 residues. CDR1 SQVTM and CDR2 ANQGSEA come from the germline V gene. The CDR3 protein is CSVVREADTQYF. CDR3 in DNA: TGCAGCGTTGTCAGGGAGGCAGATACGCAGTATTTT.